A selection of T cell receptor beta chains follows, all from one sample in a study of regulatory T cells in long-lasting Graves disease. TCRdb called the multiplex PCR reads again in MiXCR, with one record for every CDR3 protein. This sample has hundreds of thousands of distinct CDR3 sequences, with 15% to 20% found just once. In addition, the sample was reused for a study of T cells in Graves' hyperthyroidism and ophthalmopathy.

The sequencing here drew on peripheral blood mononuclear cells (PBMCs), taken at new diagnosis, from a patient treated with antithyroid drugs. The receptors were sampled from a woman aged 35 to 60 with Graves disease. Each CDR3 is given with its conserved first and last residue. The D gene is left open where the match is weak. Size values are once, few and many counts, or a class for expanded clones, and some rows have none.

CDR3nt | CDR3aa | j_gene | v_gene | d_gene | abundance
TGTGCCAGCAGTTCCAGGACCTATGGCTACACCTTC | CASSSRTYGYTF | TRBJ1-2 | TRBV6-9 | . | .
TGTGCCAGCAGCAAAGACGGGAACACTGAAGCTTTCTTT | CASSKDGNTEAFF | TRBJ1-1 | TRBV5-1 | . | many
TGTGCCTGGGACGAGGGTGGTAATTCACCCCTCCACTTT | CAWDEGGNSPLHF | TRBJ1-6 | TRBV30 | . | .
TGTGCCAGCAGCACCGGCGGGGGGCTGTCTGGAAACACCATATATTTT | CASSTGGGLSGNTIYF | TRBJ1-3 | TRBV9 | . | few
TGTGCCAGCAGTGAAGCTCAGGCTTACACCGGGGAGCTGTTTTTT | CASSEAQAYTGELFF | TRBJ2-2 | TRBV2 | . | many
TGTGCCAGCAGTGTATTGAGTTTGGAAGCTTTCTTT | CASSVLSLEAFF | TRBJ1-1 | TRBV2 | . | many
TGTGCCAGCAGCTTAGATGGAAGGAGTGTGGGGGTCGGAAACACCATATATTTT | CASSLDGRSVGVGNTIYF | TRBJ1-3 | TRBV7-9 | . | .
TGTGCCAGCAGCCACGGACAGGGGAACACTGAAGCTTTCTTT | CASSHGQGNTEAFF | TRBJ1-1 | TRBV28 | TRBD1 | many
TGTGCCAGCAGCCCCGGGACTAGCTGGGAGCAGTACTTC | CASSPGTSWEQYF | TRBJ2-7 | TRBV11-2 | TRBD2 | many
TGTGCCAGCAGCCAAGATAGGGGGACAGGGGGCTACGAGCAGTACTTC | CASSQDRGTGGYEQYF | TRBJ2-7 | TRBV4-2 | TRBD1 | few
TGTGCCAGCAGCTCACGGGACAGCCTGCTTTTGGGCTACACCTTC | CASSSRDSLLLGYTF | TRBJ1-2 | TRBV3-1 | TRBD1 | .
TGTGCCATCAGTCGGACTAGCGGGGGGGCCTACAATGAGCAGTTCTTC | CAISRTSGGAYNEQFF | TRBJ2-1 | TRBV10-3 | TRBD2 | few
TGTGCCAGCAGCTTAAGGCAGCGGAGCTCCTATAATTCACCCCTCCACTTT | CASSLRQRSSYNSPLHF | TRBJ1-6 | TRBV13 | . | few
TGTGCCAGTAGTATTTCCCAGGGGAAGGTGGGGGAGAGCTCCTACAATGAGCAGTTCTTC | CASSISQGKVGESSYNEQFF | TRBJ2-1 | TRBV19 | . | .
TGTGCCAGCTCACCACCGTCCCGTTCCTACGAGCAGTACTTC | CASSPPSRSYEQYF | TRBJ2-7 | TRBV18 | . | many
TGTGCCAGTACCGGAATTTCCGGGGAGCTGTTTTTT | CASTGISGELFF | TRBJ2-2 | TRBV3-1 | . | few
TGTGCCAGCAGTCCGAGTCTCATGAGGGAGCAGTACTTC | CASSPSLMREQYF | TRBJ2-7 | TRBV2 | . | many
TGTGCCAGCAGGGGTGGCAGCCAGATGTATAGCAATCAGCCCCAGCATTTT | CASRGGSQMYSNQPQHF | TRBJ1-5 | TRBV28 | . | many
TGTGCCAGCAGCTCGAAAGGTTCGTCCACAGATACGCAGTATTTT | CASSSKGSSTDTQYF | TRBJ2-3 | TRBV7-9 | . | many
TGCGCCAGCACTTGGTCAGGAATTCCCGATGAAAAACTGTTTTTT | CASTWSGIPDEKLFF | TRBJ1-4 | TRBV10-1 | . | .
TGTGCCAGCAGGTGGGACAGGAACACTGAAGCTTTCTTT | CASRWDRNTEAFF | TRBJ1-1 | TRBV11-2 | TRBD1 | many
TGTGCCAGCAGCCCGCAGTACCAAGGGGAAAAACTGTTTTTT | CASSPQYQGEKLFF | TRBJ1-4 | TRBV5-6 | . | few
TGTGCCAGCAGCTTAGAGGGGGGCTCTGGAAACACCATATATTTT | CASSLEGGSGNTIYF | TRBJ1-3 | TRBV7-9 | . | many
TGTGCCAGCAGCTGGTACATAGCTAGCGGGGTTGAGACCCAGTACTTC | CASSWYIASGVETQYF | TRBJ2-5 | TRBV5-4 | TRBD2 | few
TGCGCCAGCAGCCAAGTACTCGGCAGGAAGGAACCGAACTATGGCTACACCTTC | CASSQVLGRKEPNYGYTF | TRBJ1-2 | TRBV4-1 | . | .
TGTGCCAGCAGTCGTGGACAGTTGGACCTTGGAAACACCATATATTTT | CASSRGQLDLGNTIYF | TRBJ1-3 | TRBV27 | . | .
TGTGCCAGCAGCCAAGATGCGGGGGGGAAAACAGATACGCAGTATTTT | CASSQDAGGKTDTQYF | TRBJ2-3 | TRBV3-1 | TRBD2 | many
TGCGCCAGCAGCTATGGTAGTGGAACGGCTAATGAAAAACTGTTTTTT | CASSYGSGTANEKLFF | TRBJ1-4 | TRBV5-1 | . | .
TGTGCCAGCAAACTGATGTATAGCAATCAGCCCCAGCATTTT | CASKLMYSNQPQHF | TRBJ1-5 | TRBV6-1 | . | many
TGTGCCAGCGGGGTCGGACTATTCCAAGAGACCCAGTACTTC | CASGVGLFQETQYF | TRBJ2-5 | TRBV6-1 | . | many
TGTGCCGCCCAGCGTACCACTAATGAAAAACTGTTTTTT | CAAQRTTNEKLFF | TRBJ1-4 | TRBV28 | . | few
TGCGCCAGCAGCTACGACAGGGGGGACGGGACTTTC | CASSYDRGDGTF | TRBJ2-5 | TRBV5-1 | TRBD1 | .
TGTGCCAGCAGCCAGCTTCCGACAGGGACGGAGCCCCAGCATTTT | CASSQLPTGTEPQHF | TRBJ1-5 | TRBV4-2 | TRBD1 | many
TGCGCCAGCGGGGGACTAGCGGGGGCTCAAGAGACCCAGTACTTC | CASGGLAGAQETQYF | TRBJ2-5 | TRBV10-2 | TRBD2 | .
TGCAGTGCGTCCGACGCCGGTGGGGGCGGCAATGAGCAGTTCTTC | CSASDAGGGGNEQFF | TRBJ2-1 | TRBV20-1 | . | .
TGTGCCAGCAGTTTATCGGCGAACACTGAAGCTTTCTTT | CASSLSANTEAFF | TRBJ1-1 | TRBV12-3/TRBV12-4 | . | many
TGTGCCAGCAGCAGGGACAGCCCACCAACTAATGAAAAACTGTTTTTT | CASSRDSPPTNEKLFF | TRBJ1-4 | TRBV2 | TRBD1 | many
TGTGCCAGCAGCTCCGCCGGGACAGCGAACTATGGCTACACCTTC | CASSSAGTANYGYTF | TRBJ1-2 | TRBV11-3 | TRBD1 | many
TGTGCCAGCAGCTTCCTTGGGGGACAGGCCTACGAGCAGTACTTC | CASSFLGGQAYEQYF | TRBJ2-7 | TRBV7-9 | TRBD1 | many
TGCAGTGCTAGACGAGAGGGGGCGGCTAACTATGGCTACACCTTC | CSARREGAANYGYTF | TRBJ1-2 | TRBV20-1 | TRBD1 | many
TGTGCCAGCAGTTTATGGGACAGAGCCTACGAGCAGTACTTC | CASSLWDRAYEQYF | TRBJ2-7 | TRBV28 | . | .
TGTGCCAGCAGCTTGACAGGGAATGGCTACACCTTC | CASSLTGNGYTF | TRBJ1-2 | TRBV7-2 | TRBD1 | many
TGTGCCAGCTGCAAGGGGTCCCATAATTCACCCCTCCACTTT | CASCKGSHNSPLHF | TRBJ1-6 | TRBV5-5 | . | few